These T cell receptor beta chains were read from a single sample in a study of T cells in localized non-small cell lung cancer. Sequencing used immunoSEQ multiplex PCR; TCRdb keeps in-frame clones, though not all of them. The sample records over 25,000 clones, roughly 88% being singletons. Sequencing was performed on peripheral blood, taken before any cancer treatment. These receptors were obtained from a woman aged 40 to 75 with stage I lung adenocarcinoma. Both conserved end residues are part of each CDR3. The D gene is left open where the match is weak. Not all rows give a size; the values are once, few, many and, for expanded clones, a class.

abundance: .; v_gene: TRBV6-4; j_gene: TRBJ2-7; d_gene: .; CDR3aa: CASSDGQAAYEQYF; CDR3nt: TGTGCCAGCAGTGATGGCCAGGCGGCCTACGAGCAGTACTTC
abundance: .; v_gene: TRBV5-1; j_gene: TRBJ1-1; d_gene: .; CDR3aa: CASSLVIGTEAFF; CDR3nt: TGCGCCAGCAGCTTGGTCATCGGCACTGAAGCTTTCTTT
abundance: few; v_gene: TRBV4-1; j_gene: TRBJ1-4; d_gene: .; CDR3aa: CASSQDRTGGTEKLFF; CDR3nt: TGCGCCAGCAGCCAAGATCGGACGGGAGGGACTGAAAAACTGTTTTTT
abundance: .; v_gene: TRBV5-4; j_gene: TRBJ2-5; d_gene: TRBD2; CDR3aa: CASSRAGEGETQYF; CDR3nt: TGTGCCAGCAGCCGAGCGGGAGAAGGAGAGACCCAGTACTTC
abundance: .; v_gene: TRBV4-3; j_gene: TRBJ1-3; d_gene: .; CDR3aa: CASSQSRTSSGNTIYF; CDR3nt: TGCGCCAGCAGCCAGAGTCGAACGAGCTCTGGAAACACCATATATTTT
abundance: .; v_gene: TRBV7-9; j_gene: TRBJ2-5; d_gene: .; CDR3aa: CASSFGGAETQYF; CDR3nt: TGTGCCAGCAGCTTCGGGGGCGCAGAGACCCAGTACTTC
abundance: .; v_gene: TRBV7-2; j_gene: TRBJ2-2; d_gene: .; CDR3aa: CASSLARSNTGELFF; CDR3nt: TGTGCCAGCAGCTTAGCCAGGTCGAACACCGGGGAGCTGTTTTTT
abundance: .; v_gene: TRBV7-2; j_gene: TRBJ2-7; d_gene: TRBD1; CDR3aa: CASSLDWTGTYEQYF; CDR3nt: TGTGCCAGCAGCTTGGATTGGACAGGGACCTACGAGCAGTACTTC
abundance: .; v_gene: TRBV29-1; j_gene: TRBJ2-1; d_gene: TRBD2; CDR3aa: CSVDTGGDLYNEQFF; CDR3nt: TGCAGCGTTGATACGGGGGGGGACTTGTACAATGAGCAGTTCTTC
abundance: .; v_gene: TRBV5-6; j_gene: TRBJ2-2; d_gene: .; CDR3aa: CASSAGGGNGELFF; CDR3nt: TGTGCCAGCAGCGCCGGAGGCGGGAACGGGGAGCTGTTTTTT
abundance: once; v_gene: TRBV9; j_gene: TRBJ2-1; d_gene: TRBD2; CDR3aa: CASSVGLAFPNNEQFF; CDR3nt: TGTGCCAGCAGCGTAGGACTAGCGTTTCCGAACAATGAGCAGTTCTTC
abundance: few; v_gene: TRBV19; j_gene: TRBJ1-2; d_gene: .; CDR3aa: CASSMPGANYGYTF; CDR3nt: TGTGCCAGTAGTATGCCAGGGGCTAACTATGGCTACACCTTC
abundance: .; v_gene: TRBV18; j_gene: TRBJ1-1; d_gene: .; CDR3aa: CASSLTANTEAFF; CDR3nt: TGTGCCAGCTCATTGACAGCGAACACTGAAGCTTTCTTT
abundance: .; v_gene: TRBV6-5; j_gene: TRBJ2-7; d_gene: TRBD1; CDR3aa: CAASDRGSYEQYF; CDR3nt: TGTGCCGCCTCGGACAGGGGATCCTACGAGCAGTACTTC
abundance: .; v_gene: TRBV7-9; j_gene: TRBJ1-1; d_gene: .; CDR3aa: CASSREKGTEAFF; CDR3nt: TGTGCCAGCAGCCGGGAAAAGGGCACTGAAGCTTTCTTT
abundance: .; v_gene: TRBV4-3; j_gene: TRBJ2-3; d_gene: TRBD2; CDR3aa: CASSQDRTSSDTQYF; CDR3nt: TGCGCCAGCAGCCAAGATCGGACTAGTTCAGATACGCAGTATTTT
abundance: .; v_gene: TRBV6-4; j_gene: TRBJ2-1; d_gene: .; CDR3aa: CASSDSGYNEQFF; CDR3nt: TGTGCCAGCAGTGATTCAGGATACAATGAGCAGTTCTTC
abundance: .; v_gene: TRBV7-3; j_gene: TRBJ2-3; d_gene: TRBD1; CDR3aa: CASSYTGQGADTQYF; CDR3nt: TGTGCCAGCAGCTACACGGGACAGGGGGCCGATACGCAGTATTTT
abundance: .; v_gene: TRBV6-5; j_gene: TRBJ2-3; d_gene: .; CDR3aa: CASSYAWADTQYF; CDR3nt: TGTGCCAGCAGCTACGCCTGGGCAGATACGCAGTATTTT
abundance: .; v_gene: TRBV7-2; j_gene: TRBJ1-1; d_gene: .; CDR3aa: CASLRGMHTEAFF; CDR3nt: TGTGCCAGCCTCCGGGGAATGCACACTGAAGCTTTCTTT
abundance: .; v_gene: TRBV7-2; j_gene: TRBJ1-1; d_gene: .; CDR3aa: CASSLSWDGNTEAFF; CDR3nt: TGTGCCAGCAGCTTATCTTGGGACGGGAACACTGAAGCTTTCTTT
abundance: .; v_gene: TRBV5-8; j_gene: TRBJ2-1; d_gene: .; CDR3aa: CASMRDYNEQFF; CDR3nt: TGTGCCAGCATGCGGGACTACAATGAGCAGTTCTTC
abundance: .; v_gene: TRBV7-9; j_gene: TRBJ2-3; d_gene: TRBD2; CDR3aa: CASSLDGAGDTDTQYF; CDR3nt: TGTGCCAGCAGCTTAGACGGGGCGGGGGACACAGATACGCAGTATTTT
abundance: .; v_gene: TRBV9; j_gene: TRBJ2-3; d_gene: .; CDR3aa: CASSVVPGGGTDTQYF; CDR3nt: TGTGCCAGCAGCGTAGTCCCGGGTGGGGGCACAGATACGCAGTATTTT
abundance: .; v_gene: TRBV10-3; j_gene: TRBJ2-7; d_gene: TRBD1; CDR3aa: CAIRRGTGGAEEQYF; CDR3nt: TGTGCCATCAGGAGAGGGACAGGGGGCGCGGAGGAGCAGTACTTC
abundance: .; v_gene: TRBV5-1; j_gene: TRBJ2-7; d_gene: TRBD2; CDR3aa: CASSTRTSGSSYEQYF; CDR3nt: TGCGCCAGCAGCACGAGGACTAGCGGGAGCTCCTACGAGCAGTACTTC
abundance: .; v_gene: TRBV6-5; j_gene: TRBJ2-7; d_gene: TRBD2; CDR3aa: CASSYGGTSRYEQYF; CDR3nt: TGTGCCAGCAGTTACGGCGGGACTAGCAGGTACGAGCAGTACTTC
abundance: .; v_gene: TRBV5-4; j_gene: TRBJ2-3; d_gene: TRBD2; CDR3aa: CASSPGLAGGRPDTQYF; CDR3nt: TGTGCCAGCAGCCCGGGACTAGCGGGAGGGAGGCCAGATACGCAGTATTTT
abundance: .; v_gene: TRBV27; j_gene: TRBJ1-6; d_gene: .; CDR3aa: CASSFWGWGSRGNDSPLHF; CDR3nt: TGTGCCAGCAGTTTTTGGGGGTGGGGGTCGCGGGGTAACGATTCACCCCTCCACTTT
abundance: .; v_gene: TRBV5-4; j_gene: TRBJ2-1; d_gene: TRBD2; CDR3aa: CASSLGLAGHNEQFF; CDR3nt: TGTGCCAGCAGCTTGGGGCTAGCGGGGCACAATGAGCAGTTCTTC
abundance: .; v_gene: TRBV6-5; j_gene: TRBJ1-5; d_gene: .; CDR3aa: CASRPQGPSNQPQHF; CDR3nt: TGTGCCAGCAGGCCGCAGGGGCCTAGCAATCAGCCCCAGCATTTT
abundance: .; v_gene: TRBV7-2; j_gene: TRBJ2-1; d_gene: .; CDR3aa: CASSLDRRGPRFF; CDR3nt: TGTGCCAGCAGCTTAGACAGACGGGGACCGAGGTTCTTC
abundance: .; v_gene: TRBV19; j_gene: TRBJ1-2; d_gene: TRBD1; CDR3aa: CASSSDRESGYTF; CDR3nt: TGTGCCAGTAGTTCGGACAGGGAAAGTGGCTACACCTTC
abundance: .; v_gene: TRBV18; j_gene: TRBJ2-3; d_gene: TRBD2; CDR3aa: CASSPGLAGGTDTQYF; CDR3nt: TGTGCCAGCTCGCCCGGACTAGCGGGGGGCACAGATACGCAGTATTTT
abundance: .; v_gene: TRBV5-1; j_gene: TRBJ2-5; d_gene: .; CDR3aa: CASMRDPWAPQETQYF; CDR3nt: TGCGCCAGCATGAGGGACCCATGGGCACCTCAAGAGACCCAGTACTTC
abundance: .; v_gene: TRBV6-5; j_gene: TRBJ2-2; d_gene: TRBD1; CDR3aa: CASSKRQGNTGELFF; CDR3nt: TGTGCCAGCAGTAAGCGACAGGGGAACACCGGGGAGCTGTTTTTT
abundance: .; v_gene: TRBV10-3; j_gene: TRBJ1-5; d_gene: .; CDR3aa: CAISEGAEPDQPQHF; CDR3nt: TGTGCCATCAGTGAGGGGGCAGAGCCCGATCAGCCCCAGCATTTT
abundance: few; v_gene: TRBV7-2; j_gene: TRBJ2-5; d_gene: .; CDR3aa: CASSLSPGAFGETQYF; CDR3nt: TGTGCCAGCAGCTTATCTCCAGGGGCGTTCGGGGAGACCCAGTACTTC
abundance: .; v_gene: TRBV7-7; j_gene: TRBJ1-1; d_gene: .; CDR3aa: CASSLDTNTEAFF; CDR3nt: TGTGCCAGCAGCTTAGACACGAACACTGAAGCTTTCTTT
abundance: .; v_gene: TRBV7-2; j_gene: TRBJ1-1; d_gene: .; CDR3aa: CASSLDGLNTEAFF; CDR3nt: TGTGCCAGCAGCTTGGACGGACTAAACACTGAAGCTTTCTTT
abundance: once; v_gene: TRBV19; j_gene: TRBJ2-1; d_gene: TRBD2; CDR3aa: CASSISGGGAINEQFF; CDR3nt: TGTGCCAGTAGTATTAGCGGCGGGGGGGCAATAAATGAGCAGTTCTTC
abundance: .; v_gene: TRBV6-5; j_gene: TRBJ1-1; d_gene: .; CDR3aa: CASSQSVGGLTEAFF; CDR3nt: TGTGCCAGCAGTCAGTCCGTAGGGGGTTTAACTGAAGCTTTCTTT
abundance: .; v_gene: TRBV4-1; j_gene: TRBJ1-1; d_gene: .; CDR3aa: CASSQAPGANTEAFF; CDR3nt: TGCGCCAGCAGCCAGGCTCCAGGGGCGAACACTGAAGCTTTCTTT
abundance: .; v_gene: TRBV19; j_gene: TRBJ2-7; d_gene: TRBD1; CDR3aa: CASSMGQSGEQYF; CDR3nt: TGTGCCAGTAGTATGGGACAGTCTGGCGAGCAGTACTTC
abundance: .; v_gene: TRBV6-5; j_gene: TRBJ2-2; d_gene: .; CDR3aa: CASTEGGGTGELFF; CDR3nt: TGTGCCAGCACTGAAGGAGGGGGCACCGGGGAGCTGTTTTTT
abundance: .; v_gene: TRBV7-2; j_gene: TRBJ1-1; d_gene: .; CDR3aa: CASRSTGNTEAFF; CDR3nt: TGTGCCAGCAGGTCTACAGGGAACACTGAAGCTTTCTTT
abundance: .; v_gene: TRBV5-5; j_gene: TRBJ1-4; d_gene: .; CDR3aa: CASSFSATNEKLFF; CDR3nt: TGTGCCAGCAGCTTTTCCGCAACTAATGAAAAACTGTTTTTT
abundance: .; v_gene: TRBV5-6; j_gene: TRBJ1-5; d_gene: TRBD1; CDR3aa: CASSTGQGVNQPQHF; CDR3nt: TGTGCCAGCAGCACCGGACAGGGGGTCAATCAGCCCCAGCATTTT
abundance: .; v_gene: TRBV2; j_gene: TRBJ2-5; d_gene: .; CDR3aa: CAIEGIWGETQYF; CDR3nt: TGTGCCATCGAAGGGATATGGGGGGAGACCCAGTACTTC
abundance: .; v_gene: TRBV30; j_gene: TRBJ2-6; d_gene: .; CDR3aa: CAWSGQNSGANVLTF; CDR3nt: TGTGCCTGGAGTGGACAGAACTCTGGGGCCAACGTCCTGACTTTC
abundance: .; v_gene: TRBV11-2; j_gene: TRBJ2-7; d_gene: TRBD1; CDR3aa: CASSLASGQSYEQYF; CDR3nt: TGTGCCAGCAGCTTAGCGTCGGGACAGTCCTACGAGCAGTACTTC
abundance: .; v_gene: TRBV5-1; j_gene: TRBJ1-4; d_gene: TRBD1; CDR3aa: CASSGDSNSRIREKLFF; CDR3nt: TGCGCCAGCAGTGGGGACAGCAACTCCCGCATCCGAGAAAAACTGTTTTTT
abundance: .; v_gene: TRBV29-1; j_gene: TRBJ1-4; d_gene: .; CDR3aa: CSVEERGEKLFF; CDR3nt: TGCAGCGTTGAAGAAAGGGGTGAAAAACTGTTTTTT